This T cell receptor beta chain was identified in a study of CD8 T cells in ankylosing spondylitis. Study observations and caveats: Typical of ankylosing spondylitis blood, it appeared, was a TCR beta motif of about eight highly homologous variants. Researchers report that disease-linked clones proved CD8+ and relatively rare in peripheral blood. Within matched ankylosing spondylitis synovial fluid, disease-linked clones were reportedly significantly enriched.

The TCR beta libraries were generated through quantitative 5'-RACE incorporating molecular barcodes. TCRdb redid the calling of the 5' RACE reads with MiXCR, one entry per CDR3 protein. The table records fewer than 650,000 distinct CDR3 sequences, over 9.5% of them present only once. This CDR3 spans 18 amino acids. V lost 3 bases and J lost 1; bases outside the gene matches: 6. Regarding this clonotype: What it recognizes is unknown.

The source material was blood, either unsorted or a sorted T cell fraction (not recorded which). This clonotype originated in a male donor with ankylosing spondylitis. The chain uses TRBV12-3 or TRBV12-4 and TRBJ2-5; TRBD2 agrees at 15 bases. This CDR3 reads CASSFRTSGRDLQETQYF. The DNA of the CDR3 is TGTGCCAGCAGTTTCCGGACTAGCGGGAGGGACCTCCAAGAGACCCAGTACTTC.